The clone carrying this T cell receptor beta chain occurred a few times. TCRdb itself ran the RT-PCR reads through MiXCR, one entry per CDR3 protein. The table includes approximately 170,000 distinct CDR3 sequences, about a quarter detected once. The source of the sample is a study of patients and donors after allogeneic stem cell transplantation. With 7 bases removed from V and 6 bases from J, the gap between germline ends came to 19 bases. This CDR3 is built from 14 residues. Germline V lookup: CDR1 SGHDT, CDR2 YYEEEE. Source material: blood, either unsorted or a sorted T cell fraction (not recorded which). V usage is TRBV5-6 and J usage is TRBJ1-2; D is possibly TRBD1 (5 bases). This clonotype was obtained from a human donor who was either an allogeneic HSCT recipient or a stem cell or donor lymphocyte infusion donor (not recorded which). It is not recorded whose cells these are; they may come from a transplant donor. Here the CDR3 reads CASRGQGREDGYTF. CDR3 in DNA: TGTGCCAGCCGCGGTCAGGGCAGGGAGGATGGCTACACCTTC.